This entry lists 21 T cell receptor beta chains sequenced from one sample in a study. Clones were sequenced by immunoSEQ multiplex PCR, and TCRdb holds only the in-frame ones, with some missing. The sample has under 65,000 clones; 85% to 95% are singletons. The material sequenced was PBMCs. The receptors here all came from a middle-aged man with rheumatoid arthritis.

This chain connects TRBV7-2 to TRBJ2-1; 11 nucleotides line up with TRBD2. In germline, CDR1 is SGHTA, CDR2 FQGNSA. CDR3 size: 15 residues. J gave up 14 bases and V 6 bases, and 15 bases lay outside the gene matches. The DNA of the CDR3 is TGTGCCAGCAGACAGACTAGCGGGAAATCCCCCGCCAAGTTCTTC. This translates into CASRQTSGKSPAKFF.

This chain joins TRBV5-1 and TRBJ2-3, with TRBD2 identical over 9 bases. J gave up 0 bases and V 3 bases, and 5 bases lay outside the gene matches. The CDR3 extends over 16 amino acids. Germline V CDR1 and CDR2: SGHRS, YFSETQ. The CDR3 DNA reads TGCGCCAGCAGCTCCAGACTAGCGGAGAGCACAGATACGCAGTATTTT. Amino acid sequence: CASSSRLAESTDTQYF.

In this sample, this clone turned up once. The chain joins TRBV6-5 to TRBJ2-7, with TRBD2 identical over 9 bases. The CDR3 is made up of 16 amino acids. J was trimmed by 6 bases and V by 2 bases; bases with no gene match: 11. Germline V gene lookup returns CDR1 MNHEY and CDR2 SVGAGI. The CDR3 here is CASSYTRVAGEGEQYF. The CDR3 bases are TGTGCCAGCAGTTACACCCGAGTAGCGGGAGAAGGCGAGCAGTACTTC.

The chain uses TRBV28 and TRBJ1-1; D is ambiguous. V lost 6 bases, J lost 0 bases, and 11 bases lay in between. CDR1 is MDHEN and CDR2 is SYDVKM in the germline V gene. This CDR3 spans 14 amino acids. CDR3 bases: TGTGCCAGCAGCCCGGACCGACTGAACACTGAAGCTTTCTTT. Amino acids: CASSPDRLNTEAFF.

As to this clone: The CDR3 ends on some other residue instead of the conserved phenylalanine or tryptophan, so this is likely a read error. It is unclear where the CDR3 begins or ends on the DNA, so no DNA is shown, and the CDR3 is as TCRdb lists it. The chain couples TRBV11-2 to TRBJ1-4. The CDR3 is 8 amino acids in total, end residues counted. The V gene's germline CDR1 is SGHAT and CDR2 FQNNGV. The CDR3 sequence: CASSAGSG.

This chain uses TRBV9 with TRBJ2-7; D is possibly TRBD1 or TRBD2 (5 bases each). The V end was cut by 0 bases, the J end by 2 bases, with 9 bases between. Looked up from germline, CDR1 is SGDLS and CDR2 is YYNGEE. CDR3 length: 14 amino acids. The CDR3 DNA follows: TGTGCCAGCAGCGTAGGGGACGGTCCCTACGAGCAGTACTTC. This codes for CASSVGDGPYEQYF. The variable domain in full, with the rest retrieved from reference TRBV9 and TRBJ2-7, is DSGVTQTPKHLITATGQRVTLRCSPRSGDLSVYWYQQSLDQGLQFLIQYYNGEERAKGNILERFSAQQFPDLHSELNLSSLELGDSALYFCASSVGDGPYEQYFGPGTRLTVT.

CDR3 sequence (DNA): TGCGCCAGCAGTCAATTTAAAGGCTGTGGGACTGAAGCTTTCTTT. It translates to CASSQFKGCGTEAFF. V is TRBV23-1 and J is TRBJ1-1, with unresolved D. TRBV23-1 is placed among ORFs of uncertain function. CDR3 length: 15 residues. The V end was cut by 1 base, the J end by 5 bases, with 14 bases between.

In its sample, this clone was seen a few times. This chain links TRBV5-1 with TRBJ1-4, with 10 bases that match TRBD1. The CDR3 has 17 amino acids. V gave up 3 bases and J gave up 3 bases; unmatched junction bases: 8. The germline CDR1 and CDR2 sequences are SGHRS and YFSETQ. The CDR3 bases are TGCGCCAGCAGCTCGACGACAGGGGGCTCGGCTAATGAAAAACTGTTTTTT. It yields the protein CASSSTTGGSANEKLFF.

The chain joins TRBV28 to TRBJ1-2, with D possibly matching TRBD1 (6 bases). The CDR3 is 15 amino acids. The V and J ends lost 1 base and 3 bases respectively, with 12 bases between them. Germline loops: CDR1 MDHEN, CDR2 SYDVKM. As DNA, the CDR3 is TGTGCCAGCAGTTTATCCCTGGGGACATACTATGGCTACACCTTC. This translates into CASSLSLGTYYGYTF.

CDR3 sequence reads: CASSFLHGGRQETQYF. In nucleotides, the CDR3 is TGTGCCAGCAGCTTCCTTCACGGGGGGCGACAAGAGACCCAGTACTTC. The chain combines TRBV7-8 with TRBJ2-5; D is perhaps TRBD2 (7 bases). The length of the CDR3 is 16 residues. CDR1 and CDR2 (germline): SGHVS, FQNEAQ. With 3 bases removed from V and 2 bases from J, the gap between germline ends came to 16 bases. Looking up the rest from reference TRBV7-8 and TRBJ2-5 gives the full variable domain: GAGVSQSPRYKVAKRGQDVALRCDPISGHVSLFWYQQALGQGPEFLTYFQNEAQLDKSGLPSDRFFAERPEGSVSTLKIQRTQQEDSAVYLCASSFLHGGRQETQYFGPGTRLLVL.

This chain connects TRBV6-6 to TRBJ1-4; D may be TRBD1 (6 bases). The length of the CDR3 is 15 residues. The V end lost 0 bases, the J end lost 8 bases, and 13 bases lay between the germline ends. Looked up from germline, CDR1 is MNHNY and CDR2 is SVGAGI (reference sequence). CDR3 nucleotide sequence: TGTGCCAGCAGTTACTCACAGGGATTCGGGGAAAAACTGTTTTTT. The encoded protein is CASSYSQGFGEKLFF.

The rearrangement links TRBV3-1 (or the pseudogene TRBV3-2) to TRBJ1-2; D unclear. Germline V lookup: CDR1 LGHDT, CDR2 YNNKEL (reference sequence). CDR3 size: 15 residues. Trimming took 0 bases from V and 2 from J, leaving 10 bases between them. In DNA form, the CDR3 reads TGTGCCAGCAGCCAAGATGAGACGGGAAACTATGGCTACACCTTC. It codes for CASSQDETGNYGYTF.

The chain links TRBV19 to TRBJ1-2; tentative D call: TRBD1 (5 bases). The CDR3 is made up of 14 amino acids. Deletions cut 6 bases from V and 5 bases from J, with 16 bases between. Per the germline V gene, CDR1 is LNHDA and CDR2 is SQIVND (reference sequence). This chain's CDR3 is CASSLGTFAYGYTF. CDR3 bases: TGTGCCAGTAGCTTGGGGACCTTTGCTTATGGCTACACCTTC.

V and J are TRBV2 and TRBJ2-2; 9 positions agree with TRBD1. Looked up from germline, CDR1 is SNHLY and CDR2 is FYNNEI. Trimming cost V 4 bases and J 4 bases; bases outside gene matches: 10. The CDR3 totals 17 residues. CDR3 residues: CASSGWTGEKFTGELFF. CDR3 DNA sequence: TGTGCCAGCAGTGGATGGACAGGGGAGAAATTCACCGGGGAGCTGTTTTTT.

The V gene is TRBV24-1, the J gene TRBJ2-7; D is tentatively TRBD1 or TRBD2 (5 bases each). This CDR3 comprises 15 residues. The V end was cut by 6 bases, the J end by 9 bases, with 23 bases between. Per the germline V gene, CDR1 is KGHDR and CDR2 is SFDVKD. The CDR3 region has the DNA TGTGCCACCAGTTCCGGACGGGACCCCCTTCACGCGCAGTACTTC. This translates into CATSSGRDPLHAQYF.

The rearrangement uses TRBV5-1 and TRBJ2-7; no clear D gene. Trimming shortened V by 5 bases and J by 2 bases, and 11 bases separated the two germline ends. The CDR3 length is 13 residues. Germline CDR1 and CDR2: SGHRS and YFSETQ. The CDR3 DNA is TGCGCCAGCAGACGCAGCGACCCCTACGAGCAGTACTTC. Amino acids: CASRRSDPYEQYF.

This chain links TRBV5-8 with TRBJ1-1, with a possible D match to TRBD1 (5 bases). CDR3 length equals 14 residues. The V gene's germline CDR1 is SGHTS and CDR2 YDEGEE. V gave up 1 base and J gave up 3 bases, with 10 bases separating them. CDR3 coding DNA: TGTGCCAGCAGCTTGTGGCAGGGTCACACTGAAGCTTTCTTT. Translating gives CASSLWQGHTEAFF.

This chain joins TRBV19 and TRBJ1-2, with TRBD1 matching 8 bases. Trimming took 5 bases from V and 4 from J; bases not matched to a gene: 9. The CDR3 has 15 amino acids. Per germline, CDR1 LNHDA and CDR2 SQIVND (reference sequence). This CDR3 reads CASSPRQGFAYGYTF. CDR3 nucleotides: TGTGCCAGTAGTCCGAGACAGGGGTTCGCCTATGGCTACACCTTC.

The genes are TRBV18 and TRBJ1-1; D is unresolved. V gave up 8 bases and J gave up 0 bases, with 7 bases separating them. The CDR3 runs 12 residues. Per the germline V gene, CDR1 is KGHSH and CDR2 is LQKENI. CDR3: CASQPMNTEAFF. CDR3 bases: TGTGCCAGCCAGCCCATGAACACTGAAGCTTTCTTT.

V is TRBV28 and J is TRBJ1-6; 9 nucleotides agree with TRBD1. Trimming at V came to 4 bases and at J to 5 bases, leaving 6 bases not matched to a gene. CDR1 MDHEN and CDR2 SYDVKM come from the germline V gene. The CDR3 loop spans 16 amino acids. In DNA, the CDR3 is TGTGCCAGCAGTTCTACGGACAGGGGACATAATTCACCCCTCCACTTT. Protein: CASSSTDRGHNSPLHF.

This clone showed up just once. The CDR3 nucleotides are TGTGCCAGCAGCGGACCTACAGGGGGAAGTACAGATACGCAGTATTTT. Its protein is CASSGPTGGSTDTQYF. This chain joins TRBV9 and TRBJ2-3, with 8 nucleotides matching TRBD1. There are 16 residues in the CDR3. The germline gives CDR1 SGDLS, CDR2 YYNGEE. The trim removed 3 bases at V and 3 bases at J, leaving 9 bases unmatched. The full variable domain, in which reference TRBV9 and TRBJ2-3 provide the parts outside the CDR3, is DSGVTQTPKHLITATGQRVTLRCSPRSGDLSVYWYQQSLDQGLQFLIQYYNGEERAKGNILERFSAQQFPDLHSELNLSSLELGDSALYFCASSGPTGGSTDTQYFGPGTRLTVL.